A selection of T cell receptor beta chains follows, all from one sample in a study of control samples from healthy donors and cancer patients. Sequencing used immunoSEQ multiplex PCR; TCRdb keeps in-frame clones, though not all of them. This sample has roughly 150,000 clones, with approximately 90% found just once. Sequences were obtained from blood. Receptor source: a young woman in good health. The CDR3 runs from the conserved cysteine through the conserved F or W. A D gene is named only where the DNA matches it firmly. A row's size may be missing; if present it is once, few, many or a size class.

.	.	TRBV28	TRBJ1-2	TGTGCCAGCAGTTTAGGCGCCCGGCAGGACGGCTACACCTTC	CASSLGARQDGYTF
.	.	TRBV5-1	TRBJ2-2	TGCGCCAGCAGCTCCCGAAGGCAGGGGAACACCGGGGAGCTGTTTTTT	CASSSRRQGNTGELFF
.	.	TRBV2	TRBJ2-5	TGTGCCAGCAGTGTTTTGGTAGGAGAGACCCAGTACTTC	CASSVLVGETQYF
.	TRBD2	TRBV5-8	TRBJ2-1	TGTGCCAGCAGCACCACCGGGCGGACTAGCGGGAAAAATGAGCAGTTCTTC	CASSTTGRTSGKNEQFF
.	TRBD2	TRBV2	TRBJ2-3	TGTGCCAGCAGAGGACTAGCGGGAAGCACAGATACGCAGTATTTT	CASRGLAGSTDTQYF
.	.	TRBV6-5	TRBJ2-7	TGTGCCAGCAGTTCACGGGACACCCACTACGAGCAGTACTTC	CASSSRDTHYEQYF
.	TRBD1	TRBV30	TRBJ1-3	TGTGCCTTCGGACAGGGGGCAGGTGGAAACACCATATATTTT	CAFGQGAGGNTIYF
.	.	TRBV28	TRBJ2-7	TGTGCCAGCAGTTTCATAGGGTCCTACGAGCAGTACTTC	CASSFIGSYEQYF
.	.	TRBV6-4	TRBJ1-5	TGTGCCAGCAGTGAGGAAAGCAATCAGCCCCAGCATTTT	CASSEESNQPQHF
.	.	TRBV18	TRBJ2-6	TGTGCCAGCTCACCACCGAGGTCTGGGGCCAACGTCCTGACTTTC	CASSPPRSGANVLTF
.	TRBD1	TRBV11-2	TRBJ2-1	TGTGCCAGCAGCTTGATGGGGACAGGGATCTACAATGAGCAGTTCTTC	CASSLMGTGIYNEQFF
once	TRBD2	TRBV7-8	TRBJ2-7	TGTGCCAGCAGCATCGAGAGGGCTAGCGGGACCTCCTACGAGCAGTACTTC	CASSIERASGTSYEQYF
.	.	TRBV9	TRBJ2-3	TGTGCCAGCAGCGTAGGTCACGTAACTAGCACAGATACGCAGTATTTT	CASSVGHVTSTDTQYF
.	TRBD1	TRBV7-9	TRBJ2-1	TGTGCCAGCAGCTTAATTGGGACAGGGGACATCATAACCTACAATGAGCAGTTCTTC	CASSLIGTGDIITYNEQFF
.	TRBD1	TRBV19	TRBJ2-7	TGTGCCAGTAGTATCCGGGACAGGGCCTACGAGCAGTACTTC	CASSIRDRAYEQYF
.	.	TRBV2	TRBJ2-1	TGTGCCAGCCTTCTGGGACCCGGCGGTGAGCAGTTCTTC	CASLLGPGGEQFF
.	.	TRBV7-2	TRBJ2-7	TGTGCCAGCAGCTTAGAGGCAGGGTCCCCCTACGAGCAGTACTTC	CASSLEAGSPYEQYF
.	.	TRBV29-1	TRBJ1-1	TGCAGCGTTGATGAGGGAGGGACTGAAGCTTTCTTT	CSVDEGGTEAFF
.	.	TRBV7-3	TRBJ1-1	TGTGCCAGCAGCTTTCAAGGGAACACTGAAGCTTTCTTT	CASSFQGNTEAFF
.	.	TRBV2	TRBJ1-3	TGTGCCAGCAGTGACGCAGGCAACTCTGGAAACACCATATATTTT	CASSDAGNSGNTIYF
.	.	TRBV11-2	TRBJ1-3	TGTGCCAGCAGCTTAACCACAGTGACGAGCTCTGGAAACACCATATATTTT	CASSLTTVTSSGNTIYF
.	.	TRBV10-1	TRBJ2-7	TGCGCCAGCAGCGCCGTACAGGGACCCTACGAGCAGTACTTC	CASSAVQGPYEQYF
.	.	TRBV5-1	TRBJ2-2	TGCGCCAGCAGCTTTGAGGGCATGGGGGCCGGCTACGGGGAGCTGTTTTTT	CASSFEGMGAGYGELFF
.	.	TRBV28	TRBJ1-6	TGTGCCAGCAGTTTGCCAAATCTCGGGGTTCCTCTTCGCCACTTT	CASSLPNLGVPLRHF
.	TRBD2	TRBV28	TRBJ2-1	TGTGCCAGCAGCCTAGCGGGAGGGAGCTCCTACAATGAGCAGTTCTTC	CASSLAGGSSYNEQFF
.	.	TRBV6-5	TRBJ2-1	TGTGCCAGCAGTAAGGACGGGACCTACAATGAGCAGTTCTTC	CASSKDGTYNEQFF
.	TRBD1	TRBV5-1	TRBJ2-7	TGCGCCAGCAGTTTCCTGACAGGGGGCTTCGAGCAGTACTTC	CASSFLTGGFEQYF
.	.	TRBV5-6	TRBJ2-1	TGTGCCAGCAGCTTTGGGACGGCAAATGAGCAGTTCTTC	CASSFGTANEQFF
.	.	TRBV5-1	TRBJ1-1	TGCGCCAGCAGCTTTGGGGACAACACTGAAGCTTTCTTT	CASSFGDNTEAFF
.	.	TRBV24-1	TRBJ2-7	TGTGCCACCAGTGATTTACTTCCGGGACAAACGGGATACGAGCAGTACTTC	CATSDLLPGQTGYEQYF
.	TRBD1	TRBV9	TRBJ2-1	TGTGCCAGCAGCTTCCGGGACAGGGGTGGAAGTGAGCAGTTCTTC	CASSFRDRGGSEQFF
.	TRBD1	TRBV6-5	TRBJ1-5	TGTGCCACAGGGACAGGGGGAAATCAGCCCCAGCATTTT	CATGTGGNQPQHF
.	TRBD1	TRBV4-3	TRBJ2-7	TGCGCCAGCAGCCAAGTTTCAGGGGCAGGGGGCGACGAGCAGTACTTC	CASSQVSGAGGDEQYF
.	TRBD1	TRBV9	TRBJ2-3	TGTGCCAGCAGCGGGAGGACAGGGGGCTTCACAGATACGCAGTATTTT	CASSGRTGGFTDTQYF
.	.	TRBV5-1	TRBJ2-1	TGCGCCAGCAGCTTGGTCGGCGGGGACGGAAGGGGTGAGCAGTTCTTC	CASSLVGGDGRGEQFF
once	.	TRBV27	TRBJ1-5	TGTGCCAGCAGTTTATGGGGGGATAGCAATCAGCCCCAGCATTTT	CASSLWGDSNQPQHF
few	.	TRBV6-4	TRBJ1-5	TGTGCCAGCAGTGAATCGAGCAATCAGCCCCAGCATTTT	CASSESSNQPQHF
once	.	TRBV9	TRBJ2-4	TGTGCCAGCAGCGTAGGAAGAGACAAAAACATTCAGTACTTC	CASSVGRDKNIQYF
.	.	TRBV18	TRBJ2-5	TGTGCCAGCTCACCCGTAGGGGGAGCGGGAATCGGGACCCAGTACTTC	CASSPVGGAGIGTQYF
.	.	TRBV4-1	TRBJ2-3	TGCGCCAGCAGCCAAACCGGACCCGCAGATACGCAGTATTTT	CASSQTGPADTQYF
.	.	TRBV9	TRBJ2-3	TGTGCCAGCAGCCCAAGGACGGATAGCACAGATACGCAGTATTTT	CASSPRTDSTDTQYF
.	.	TRBV6-1	TRBJ2-6	TGTGCCAGCAGTGACATAGAATCCTACTCTGGGGCCAACGTCCTGACTTTC	CASSDIESYSGANVLTF
.	TRBD1	TRBV4-1	TRBJ1-1	TGCGCCAGCAGCTCGGACAGGGAGGCCACTGAAGCTTTCTTT	CASSSDREATEAFF
.	.	TRBV6-5	TRBJ2-7	TGTGCCAGCAGTTACTCGCGGGACGCTCACTACGAGCAGTACTTC	CASSYSRDAHYEQYF
.	.	TRBV7-2	TRBJ2-7	TGTGCCAGCAGCTCCCGGCCCGGCTGGCTTGGCTACGAGCAGTACTTC	CASSSRPGWLGYEQYF
.	.	TRBV28	TRBJ2-1	TGTGCCAGCACGACAGACTCGTACAATGAGCAGTTCTTC	CASTTDSYNEQFF
.	.	TRBV18	TRBJ2-2	TGTGCCAGCTCACCAGAGCTCGGGGAGCTGTTTTTT	CASSPELGELFF
.	TRBD1	TRBV28	TRBJ1-1	TGTGCCAGCAGTTCCGACAGGGGGTCTGGGACTGAAGCTTTCTTT	CASSSDRGSGTEAFF
.	.	TRBV6-2/TRBV6-3	TRBJ1-6	TGTGCCAGCAGTTCTTATCGAGACGGGGATAGTTCACCCCTCCACTTT	CASSSYRDGDSSPLHF
few	.	TRBV18	TRBJ1-1	TGTGCCAGCTCACCGCAGGGTAACGGGAACACTGAAGCTTTCTTT	CASSPQGNGNTEAFF
.	.	TRBV2	TRBJ1-5	TGTGCCAGCAGTGAAGGAAGGCAAAGTCAGCCCCAGCATTTT	CASSEGRQSQPQHF
.	.	TRBV6-5	TRBJ2-3	TGTGCCAGCAGTTACGGGAGGAGCACAGATACGCAGTATTTT	CASSYGRSTDTQYF
.	.	TRBV4-1	TRBJ2-5	TGCGCCAGCAGCCGAGGGATTAGGGAGACCCAGTACTTC	CASSRGIRETQYF
.	TRBD2	TRBV28	TRBJ2-1	TGTGCCAGCAGTTTATGGTCTAGCGGGAGGGCCAGGGCCCACAATGAGCAGTTCTTC	CASSLWSSGRARAHNEQFF
.	.	TRBV15	TRBJ1-1	TGTGCCACCAGCAGAGAGCCCTCGGGGGTGGAAGCTTTCTTT	CATSREPSGVEAFF
.	.	TRBV2	TRBJ1-5	TGTGCCAGCAGTGAATACTCCTTACTCAATCAGCCCCAGCATTTT	CASSEYSLLNQPQHF
.	TRBD1	TRBV9	TRBJ2-2	TGTGCCAGCAGCCTTCCGGGGACAGGGAACACCGGGGAGCTGTTTTTT	CASSLPGTGNTGELFF
.	TRBD1	TRBV7-8	TRBJ2-3	TGTGCCAGCAGCCCCCTTTCCGGGACAGGTGGAGGTACGCAGTATTTT	CASSPLSGTGGGTQYF